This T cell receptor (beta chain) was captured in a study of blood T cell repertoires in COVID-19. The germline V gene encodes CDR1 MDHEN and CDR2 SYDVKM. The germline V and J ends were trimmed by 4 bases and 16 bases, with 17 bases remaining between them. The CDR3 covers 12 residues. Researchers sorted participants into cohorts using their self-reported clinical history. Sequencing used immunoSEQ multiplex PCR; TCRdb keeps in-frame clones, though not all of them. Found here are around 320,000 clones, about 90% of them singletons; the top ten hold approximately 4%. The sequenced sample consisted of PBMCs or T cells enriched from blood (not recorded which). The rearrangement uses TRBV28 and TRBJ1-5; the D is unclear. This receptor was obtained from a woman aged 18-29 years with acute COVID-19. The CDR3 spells CASSSTRGFHHF. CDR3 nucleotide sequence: TGTGCCAGCAGTTCTACCCGTGGTTTCCACCATTTT.